This is a list of T cell receptor beta chains from one sample in a study of OX40 agonist ivuxolimab in advanced cancers. Measured with immunoSEQ multiplex PCR; TCRdb has only the in-frame clones, and not every one. Of roughly 80,000 clones in the sample, 93% were seen once. Source: CD4+ or CD8+ T cells sorted from blood, taken in a trial of the OX40 agonist ivuxolimab. Receptors originate from an adult with an advanced solid tumor such as melanoma, head and neck, liver or kidney cancer. Both conserved end residues are part of each CDR3. Each record gives: V gene, J gene, D gene, clone size, CDR3 protein, CDR3 DNA. A D gene is named only where the DNA matches it firmly. Expanded clones get a size class; other rows say once, few or many, or leave the size out.

TRBV19	TRBJ2-7	-	-	CASSIGSRGAAVYEQYF	TGTGCCAGTAGTATAGGATCAAGGGGCGCCGCGGTATACGAGCAGTACTTC
TRBV19	TRBJ2-3	TRBD2	-	CASSLTSGSPDTQYF	TGTGCCAGTAGTCTAACTAGCGGGAGCCCCGATACGCAGTATTTT
TRBV6-4	TRBJ2-1	TRBD2	-	CASSDGLAGGPAEQFF	TGTGCCAGCAGTGACGGACTAGCGGGAGGGCCGGCTGAGCAGTTCTTC
TRBV13	TRBJ2-3	-	-	CASSLGQRAVHF	TGTGCCAGCAGCCTGGGACAACGGGCAGTCCATTTT
TRBV4-1	TRBJ1-6	TRBD1	-	CASSFREEGGKSLHF	TGCGCCAGCAGCTTCAGGGAGGAAGGGGGCAAGTCCCTCCACTTT
TRBV15	TRBJ2-7	-	-	CATSREGTYEQYF	TGTGCCACCAGCAGAGAAGGAACCTACGAGCAGTACTTC
TRBV27	TRBJ2-2	-	-	CASSFGRNTGELFF	TGTGCCAGCAGTTTTGGACGGAACACCGGGGAGCTGTTTTTT
TRBV29-1	TRBJ2-3	-	-	CSVEGGITDTQYF	TGCAGCGTTGAGGGTGGAATCACAGATACGCAGTATTTT
TRBV27	TRBJ1-1	-	-	CASSLSPRQLAFF	TGTGCCAGCAGTTTATCCCCTCGACAGCTAGCTTTCTTT
TRBV19	TRBJ2-1	-	-	CASSRDYNEQFF	TGTGCCAGTAGCCGAGACTACAATGAGCAGTTCTTC
TRBV4-1	TRBJ1-1	TRBD1	-	CASSPTTGAGTEAFF	TGCGCCAGCAGCCCTACCACAGGGGCCGGCACTGAAGCTTTCTTT
TRBV7-7	TRBJ2-1	-	-	CASSPGTSPYNEQFF	TGTGCCAGCAGCCCCGGGACCTCCCCCTACAATGAGCAGTTCTTC
TRBV29-1	TRBJ2-4	TRBD2	once	CSVEVRLAGGLAKNIQYF	TGCAGCGTTGAAGTTAGACTAGCGGGGGGTCTAGCCAAAAACATTCAGTACTTC
TRBV4-1	TRBJ1-6	-	-	CASSQVVGQALHF	TGCGCCAGCAGCCAGGTTGTTGGACAAGCCCTCCACTTT
TRBV28	TRBJ1-5	-	-	CAATPTGQGNQPQHF	TGTGCCGCCACCCCGACGGGGCAAGGCAATCAGCCCCAGCATTTT
TRBV27	TRBJ2-7	-	-	CASTPFLTSEDEQYF	TGTGCCAGCACCCCCTTTCTGACGTCCGAGGACGAGCAGTACTTC
TRBV5-5	TRBJ1-1	-	few	CASSEKTDMNTEAFF	TGTGCCAGCAGCGAAAAGACAGACATGAACACTGAAGCTTTCTTT